The source of this TCR beta chain is a study of cytomegalovirus exposure and HLA in healthy donors. Study-wide findings and caveats: Using the classifier, cytomegalovirus status was reportedly diagnosed with high specificity and sensitivity. The analysis excluded some indistinguishable V segments, including TRBV6-2 and TRBV6-3.

On this clone: The antigen remains unidentified.

Germline CDR1 reads MGHRA; CDR2 reads YSYEKL. V dropped 3 bases and J dropped 5; count of bases not matched to a gene: 4. The CDR3 runs 15 residues. PCR used 60 Vbeta primers and 13 Jbeta primers. Clones were read by immunoSEQ multiplex PCR, and TCRdb kept only the in-frame ones, dropping some. The sample yields more than 100,000 clones, 65% to 80% seen once. The chain carries TRBV4-1 and TRBJ1-2; TRBD1 aligns across 12 bases. Input material: PBMCs. The clonotype comes from a man in his sixties in good health and CMV-seropositive. The CDR3, as DNA: TGCGCCAGCAGCCACCCGGGACAGGGGGCTTATGGCTACACCTTC. Translated, it gives CASSHPGQGAYGYTF.